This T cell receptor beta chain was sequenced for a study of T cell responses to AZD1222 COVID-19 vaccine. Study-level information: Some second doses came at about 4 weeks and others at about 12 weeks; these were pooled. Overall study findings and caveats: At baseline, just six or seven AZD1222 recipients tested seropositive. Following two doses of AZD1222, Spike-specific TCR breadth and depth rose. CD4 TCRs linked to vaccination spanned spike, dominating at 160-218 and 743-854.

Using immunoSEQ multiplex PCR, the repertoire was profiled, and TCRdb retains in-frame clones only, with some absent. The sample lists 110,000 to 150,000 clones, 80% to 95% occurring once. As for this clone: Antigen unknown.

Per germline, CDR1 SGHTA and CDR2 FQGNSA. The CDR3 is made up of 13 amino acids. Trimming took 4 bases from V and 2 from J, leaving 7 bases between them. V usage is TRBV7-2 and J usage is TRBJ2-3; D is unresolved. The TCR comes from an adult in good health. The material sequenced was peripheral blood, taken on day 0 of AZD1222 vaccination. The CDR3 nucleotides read TGTGCCAGCAGCTCTAGAATCACAGATACGCAGTATTTT. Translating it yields CASSSRITDTQYF.